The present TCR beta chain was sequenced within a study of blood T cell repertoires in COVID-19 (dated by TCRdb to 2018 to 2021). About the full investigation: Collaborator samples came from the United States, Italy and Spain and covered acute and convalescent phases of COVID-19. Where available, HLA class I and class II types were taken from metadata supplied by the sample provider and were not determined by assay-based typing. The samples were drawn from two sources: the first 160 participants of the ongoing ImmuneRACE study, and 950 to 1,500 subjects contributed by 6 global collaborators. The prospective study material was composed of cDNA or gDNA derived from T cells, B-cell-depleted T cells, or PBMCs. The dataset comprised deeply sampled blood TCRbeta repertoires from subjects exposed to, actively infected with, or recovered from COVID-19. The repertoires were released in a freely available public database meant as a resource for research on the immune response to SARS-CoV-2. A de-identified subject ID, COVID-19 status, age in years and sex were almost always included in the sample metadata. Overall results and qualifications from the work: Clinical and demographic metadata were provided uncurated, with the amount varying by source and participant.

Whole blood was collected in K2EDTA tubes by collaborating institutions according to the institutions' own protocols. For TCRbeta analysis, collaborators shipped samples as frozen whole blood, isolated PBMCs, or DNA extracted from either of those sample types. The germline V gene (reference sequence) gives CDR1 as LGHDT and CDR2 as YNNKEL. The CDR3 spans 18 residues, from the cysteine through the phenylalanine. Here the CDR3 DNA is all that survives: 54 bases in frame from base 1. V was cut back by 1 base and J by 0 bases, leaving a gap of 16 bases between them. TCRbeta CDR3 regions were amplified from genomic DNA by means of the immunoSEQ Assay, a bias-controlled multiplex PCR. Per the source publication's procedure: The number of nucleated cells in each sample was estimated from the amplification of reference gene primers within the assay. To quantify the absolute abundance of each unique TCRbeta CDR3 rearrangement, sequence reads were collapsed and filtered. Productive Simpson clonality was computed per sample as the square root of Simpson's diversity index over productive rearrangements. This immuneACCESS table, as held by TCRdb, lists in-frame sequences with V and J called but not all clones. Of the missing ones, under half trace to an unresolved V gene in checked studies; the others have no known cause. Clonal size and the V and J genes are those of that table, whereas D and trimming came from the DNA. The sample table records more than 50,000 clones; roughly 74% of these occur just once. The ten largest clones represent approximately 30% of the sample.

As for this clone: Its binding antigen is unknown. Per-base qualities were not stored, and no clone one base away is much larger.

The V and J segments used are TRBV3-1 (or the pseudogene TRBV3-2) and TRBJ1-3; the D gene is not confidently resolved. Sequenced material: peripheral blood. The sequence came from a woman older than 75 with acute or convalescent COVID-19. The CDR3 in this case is CASSQAPPGLGSGNTIYF. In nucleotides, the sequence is TGTGCCAGCAGCCAAGCTCCCCCCGGACTGGGCTCTGGAAACACCATATATTTT.